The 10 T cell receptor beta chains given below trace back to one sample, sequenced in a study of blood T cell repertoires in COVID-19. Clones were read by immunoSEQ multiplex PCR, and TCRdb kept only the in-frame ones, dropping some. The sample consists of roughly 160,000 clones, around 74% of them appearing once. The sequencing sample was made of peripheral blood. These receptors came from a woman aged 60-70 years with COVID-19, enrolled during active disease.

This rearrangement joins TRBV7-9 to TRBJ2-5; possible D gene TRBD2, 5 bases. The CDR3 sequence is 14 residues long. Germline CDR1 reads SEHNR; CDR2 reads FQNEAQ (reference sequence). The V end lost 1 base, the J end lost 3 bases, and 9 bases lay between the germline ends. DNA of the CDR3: TGTGCCAGCAGCTTAGTGGTCGGGGAAGAGACCCAGTACTTC. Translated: CASSLVVGEETQYF.

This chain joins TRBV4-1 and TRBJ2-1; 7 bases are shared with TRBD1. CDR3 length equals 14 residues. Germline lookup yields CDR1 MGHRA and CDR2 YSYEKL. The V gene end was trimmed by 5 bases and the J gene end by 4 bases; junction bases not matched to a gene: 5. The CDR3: CASSRTGTYNEQFF. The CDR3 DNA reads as TGCGCCAGCAGCAGGACAGGAACATACAATGAGCAGTTCTTC.

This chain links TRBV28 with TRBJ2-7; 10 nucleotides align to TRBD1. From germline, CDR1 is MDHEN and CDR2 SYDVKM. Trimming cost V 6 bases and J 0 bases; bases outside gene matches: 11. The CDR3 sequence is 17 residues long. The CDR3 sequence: CASSSRGGQGSSYEQYV. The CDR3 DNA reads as TGTGCCAGCAGCTCTAGGGGGGGACAGGGGAGCTCCTACGAGCAGTACGTC.

The DNA of the CDR3 is TGTGCCAGCAGTGAAAGGACGGACTTCTACAATGAGCAGTTCTTC. Amino acid sequence: CASSERTDFYNEQFF. The chain employs TRBV6-1 and TRBJ2-1, with D possibly matching TRBD2 (5 bases). V lost 2 bases and J 3 bases, leaving 11 bases between the germline ends. Per the germline V gene, CDR1 is MNHNS and CDR2 is SASEGT. This CDR3 is built from 15 residues.

The CDR3 loop reads CASSQRVAARPSNEQFF. The CDR3 nucleotides are TGTGCCAGCAGCCAGCGGGTGGCGGCCCGCCCCTCTAATGAGCAGTTCTTC. The gene calls are TRBV7-2 and TRBJ2-1, with D perhaps TRBD2 (6 bases). CDR1 and CDR2 from the germline V gene are SGHTA and FQGNSA. This CDR3 comprises 17 residues. Trimming took off 5 bases at V and 7 bases at J, with 24 bases between the two ends.

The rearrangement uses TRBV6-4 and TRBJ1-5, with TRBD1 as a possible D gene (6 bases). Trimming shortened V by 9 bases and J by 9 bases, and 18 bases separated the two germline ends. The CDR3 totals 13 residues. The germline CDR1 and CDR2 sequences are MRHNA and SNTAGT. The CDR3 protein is CARPRGARRPQHF. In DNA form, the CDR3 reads TGTGCCAGACCCAGGGGAGCTCGGCGGCCCCAGCATTTT.

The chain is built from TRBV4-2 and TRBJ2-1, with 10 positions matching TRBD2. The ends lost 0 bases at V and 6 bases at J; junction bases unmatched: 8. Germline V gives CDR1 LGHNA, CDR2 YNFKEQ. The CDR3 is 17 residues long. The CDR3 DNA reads TGTGCCAGCAGCCAAGATCAAGCGGGGGGGACTATCAATGAGCAGTTCTTC. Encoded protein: CASSQDQAGGTINEQFF.

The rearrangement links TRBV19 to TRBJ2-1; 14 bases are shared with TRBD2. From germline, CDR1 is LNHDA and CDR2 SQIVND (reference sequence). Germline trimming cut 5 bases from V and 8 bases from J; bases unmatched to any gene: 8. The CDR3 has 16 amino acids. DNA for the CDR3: TGTGCCAGTAGTCTCGGACTAGCGGGAGGTTATGATGAGCAGTTCTTC. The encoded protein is CASSLGLAGGYDEQFF.

The CDR3 coding sequence is TGTGCCTGGAGTGTAGGACAGTATGGCTACACCTTC. It codes for CAWSVGQYGYTF. The chain couples TRBV30 to TRBJ1-2, with a tentative D call TRBD1 (6 bases). Per the germline V gene, CDR1 is GTSNPN and CDR2 is SVGIG (reference sequence). This CDR3 has 12 amino acids. Trimming took 0 bases from V and 5 from J, leaving 7 bases between them.

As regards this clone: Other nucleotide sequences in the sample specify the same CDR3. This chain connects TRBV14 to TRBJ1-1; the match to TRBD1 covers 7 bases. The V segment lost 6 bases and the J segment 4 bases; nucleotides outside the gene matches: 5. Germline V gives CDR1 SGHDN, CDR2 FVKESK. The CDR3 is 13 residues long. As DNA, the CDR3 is TGTGCCAGCAGTCCACAGGGGACCACTGAAGCTTTCTTT. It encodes CASSPQGTTEAFF.